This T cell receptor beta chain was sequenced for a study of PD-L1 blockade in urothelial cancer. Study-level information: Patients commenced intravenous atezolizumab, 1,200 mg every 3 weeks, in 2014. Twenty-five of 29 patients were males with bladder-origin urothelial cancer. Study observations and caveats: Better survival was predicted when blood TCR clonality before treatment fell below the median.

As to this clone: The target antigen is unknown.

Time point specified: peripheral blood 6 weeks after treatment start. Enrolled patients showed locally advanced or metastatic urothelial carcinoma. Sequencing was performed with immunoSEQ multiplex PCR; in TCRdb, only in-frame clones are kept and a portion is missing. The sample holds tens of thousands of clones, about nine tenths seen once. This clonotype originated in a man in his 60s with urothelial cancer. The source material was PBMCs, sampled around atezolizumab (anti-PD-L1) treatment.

The CDR3 loop reads CASREGGVSGWYF. In DNA, the CDR3 is TGTGCCAGCAGAGAGGGGGGGGTGAGTGGTTGGTACTTC. The chain has TRBV7-9 and TRBJ2-7, with D tentatively TRBD2 (7 bases). The germline CDR1 and CDR2 sequences are SEHNR and FQNEAQ (reference sequence). The CDR3 totals 13 residues. V shed 6 bases and J shed 12 bases, with 21 bases lying between them.